This passage covers 18 T cell receptor beta chains from one sample sequenced in a study of cytomegalovirus exposure and HLA in healthy donors (dated by TCRdb to the late 2010s). The library was prepared using the immunoSEQ multiplex PCR assay. A mixture of 60 forward primers for TCR Vbeta segments and 13 reverse primers for TCR Jbeta segments was used in the multiplex PCR. TCRdb holds this immuneACCESS table with in-frame rearrangements only. Some clones are missing; in checked studies, unresolved V genes explain under half, and the rest has no known cause. The table for this sample records approximately 110,000 clones. The ten largest account for roughly 3.7% of the sample. Material: PBMCs. All receptors come from a man aged 25-40 years in good health and CMV-seronegative.

This sequence joins TRBV9 and TRBJ2-1; 10 nucleotides line up with TRBD1. V was pared by 7 bases and J by 5 bases, with 6 bases of the junction left unmatched. Looked up from germline, CDR1 is SGDLS and CDR2 is YYNGEE. The CDR3 runs to 14 residues. CDR3 in DNA: TGTGCCAGCGGGCCGGGACAGGGGAACAATGAGCAGTTCTTC. This sequence encodes CASGPGQGNNEQFF.

The J gene is TRBJ2-5, the V gene TRBV5-5; D is ambiguous. The ends were cut back, 0 bases at V and 4 bases at J, with 13 bases in the middle. Germline V gene lookup returns CDR1 SGHKS and CDR2 YYEKEE (reference sequence). This CDR3 region has 15 residues. Here the CDR3 reads CASSLAEGVGETQYF. In DNA form, the CDR3 reads TGTGCCAGCAGCTTGGCTGAAGGAGTGGGAGAGACCCAGTACTTC.

Of note for this clone: A junction end diverges from the germline sequence, so it may reflect a read error. This sequence joins TRBV19 and TRBJ2-3, with unresolved D. CDR1 is LNHDA and CDR2 is SQIVND in the germline V gene (reference sequence). The CDR3 contains 12 residues. The chain's CDR3 is CATSQSTDTQYF. For the CDR3, the DNA is TGTGCCACTAGTCAGAGCACAGATACGCAGTATTTT.

The chain joins TRBV27 to TRBJ1-5; D is undetermined. The CDR3 consists of 15 residues. Germline CDR1 reads MNHEY; CDR2 reads SMNVEV (reference sequence). Trimming took 5 bases from V and 0 from J, leaving 11 bases between them. CDR3 DNA sequence: TGTGCCAGCAGTCCCAGCGGGTATAGCAATCAGCCCCAGCATTTT. As protein: CASSPSGYSNQPQHF.

The V and J genes are TRBV10-2 and TRBJ1-2; a weak D match, TRBD1 (5 bases). Germline V gives CDR1 WSHSY, CDR2 SAAADI. Between the trimmed V and J ends, which lost 0 bases and 4 bases, there was a span of 12 bases. This CDR3 has 15 residues. The CDR3 here is CASSESRGGTYGYTF. In nucleotides, the CDR3 is TGCGCCAGCAGTGAGTCGCGGGGAGGGACCTATGGCTACACCTTC.

CDR3 DNA sequence: TGTGCCAGCAGCTTTTTGGGAGGGATCCACGAGCAGTACTTC. Its translation: CASSFLGGIHEQYF. The chain is built from TRBV7-9 and TRBJ2-7; 7 bases agree with TRBD2. The V gene end was trimmed by 3 bases and the J gene end by 5 bases; junction bases not matched to a gene: 7. Germline V gene data show CDR1 as SEHNR and CDR2 as FQNEAQ (reference sequence). This CDR3 contains 14 residues.

This chain connects TRBV15 to TRBJ1-1; D gene uncertain. This CDR3 is built from 12 residues. Trimming took off 3 bases at V and 6 bases at J, with 8 bases between the two ends. Germline V gene lookup returns CDR1 LNHNV and CDR2 YYDKDF (reference sequence). For the CDR3, the DNA is TGTGCCACCAGCAGCCTGGGCCCTGAAGCTTTCTTT. Its protein is CATSSLGPEAFF.

The chain uses TRBV6-1 and TRBJ1-5; D is undetermined. The CDR3 is 14 residues long. V lost 6 bases and J lost 3, with 12 bases in between. Germline V gene lookup returns CDR1 MNHNS and CDR2 SASEGT. The CDR3 coding sequence is TGTGCCAGCAGCCCCAGGCCGGACAATCAGCCCCAGCATTTT. Its protein is CASSPRPDNQPQHF.

The genes are TRBV4-1 and TRBJ1-3, with D maybe TRBD1 (6 bases). Germline-derived CDR1 and CDR2 are MGHRA and YSYEKL. CDR3 length: 16 amino acids. The V gene lost 4 bases and the J gene lost 0 bases, with 13 bases spanning the gap. In nucleotides, the CDR3 is TGCGCCAGCAGCCTTGGACAGTCCGACTCTGGAAACACCATATATTTT. Encoded protein: CASSLGQSDSGNTIYF.

The V gene is TRBV6-5, the J gene TRBJ2-3; 13 nucleotides align to TRBD2. V gave up 8 bases and J gave up 6 bases; unmatched junction bases: 8. The CDR3 is 15 residues long. Per germline, CDR1 MNHEY and CDR2 SVGAGI. CDR3 sequence reads: CASYGLAGARDTQYF. As DNA, the CDR3 is TGTGCCAGCTATGGACTAGCGGGGGCCCGGGATACGCAGTATTTT.

The genes are TRBV2 and TRBJ1-5; D remains unclear. The V and J ends lost 7 bases and 7 bases respectively, with 20 bases between them. Germline-derived CDR1 and CDR2 are SNHLY and FYNNEI. The CDR3 contains 15 residues. CDR3 in DNA: TGTGCCAGCACCCAAACGCGGGTCACTGGGCAGCCCCAGCATTTT. It translates to CASTQTRVTGQPQHF.

The V gene is TRBV4-3, the J gene TRBJ2-1, with TRBD1 matching over 7 bases. Per the germline V gene, CDR1 is LGHNA and CDR2 is YSLEER. With 1 base clipped from V and 6 bases from J, the junction kept 3 bases outside the gene matches. The CDR3 is 14 residues long. The DNA of the CDR3 is TGCGCCAGCAGCCAAGGTCAGGGGGTCAATGAGCAGTTCTTC. Protein: CASSQGQGVNEQFF.

For this clone: Germline and junction disagree at one end, which may indicate a read error. The chain joins TRBV4-2 to TRBJ2-1; no clear D gene. CDR3 length equals 15 residues. Germline CDR1 and CDR2: LGHNA and YNFKEQ. This CDR3 is CASSVSSPTYNERFF. The CDR3 DNA is TGTGCCAGCAGTGTTTCCTCCCCGACCTACAATGAGCGGTTCTTC.

The J gene is TRBJ2-3, the V gene TRBV2; the match to TRBD2 covers 7 bases. Germline CDR1 reads SNHLY; CDR2 reads FYNNEI. CDR3 length: 16 amino acids. J gave up 0 bases and V 6 bases, and 9 bases lay outside the gene matches. This chain's CDR3 is CASSPTLAPSTDTQYF. The DNA for the CDR3 is TGTGCCAGCAGCCCAACACTAGCGCCGAGCACAGATACGCAGTATTTT.

V and J are TRBV25-1 and TRBJ1-3; D possibly corresponds to TRBD1 (6 bases). In germline, CDR1 is MGHDK, CDR2 SYGVNS. With 8 bases removed from V and 4 bases from J, the gap between germline ends came to 27 bases. This CDR3 has 18 residues. The chain's CDR3 is CASCPLFRDTRTGNTIYF. The DNA for the CDR3 is TGTGCCAGCTGTCCACTCTTCCGGGACACCCGCACGGGAAACACCATATATTTT.

The V and J genes are TRBV5-4 and TRBJ1-2, with 10 bases fitting TRBD1. The germline V gene has CDR1 SGHNT and CDR2 YYREEE (reference sequence). The CDR3 covers 15 residues. Trimming removed 4 bases from V and 8 bases from J; junction bases left unmatched: 11. The CDR3 reads CASSPPTGGPWGYTF. Written as DNA, the CDR3 is TGTGCCAGCAGCCCCCCGACAGGGGGCCCCTGGGGCTACACCTTC.

CDR3 coding DNA: TGCGCCAGCAGCACACCGAACCTAGACAGGGTTGGGACTGAAGCTTTCTTT. Encoded protein: CASSTPNLDRVGTEAFF. The V gene is TRBV5-1, the J gene TRBJ1-1; TRBD1 matches at 7 bases. The CDR3 has 17 amino acids. In germline, CDR1 is SGHRS, CDR2 YFSETQ. The trim removed 4 bases at V and 5 bases at J, leaving 17 bases unmatched. Supplemented by reference TRBV5-1 and TRBJ1-1, the full variable domain reads KAGVTQTPRYLIKTRGQQVTLSCSPISGHRSVSWYQQTPGQGLQFLFEYFSETQRNKGNFPGRFSGRQFSNSRSEMNVSTLELGDSALYLCASSTPNLDRVGTEAFFGQGTRLTVV.

V and J are TRBV7-2 and TRBJ1-1, with a tentative D call TRBD1 (5 bases). This CDR3 has 14 amino acids. In germline, CDR1 is SGHTA, CDR2 FQGNSA. The germline V and J ends were trimmed by 5 bases and 6 bases, with 16 bases remaining between them. The CDR3 DNA sequence: TGTGCCAGCAGCGGGGCCGGGGGGAAGTCTGAAGCTTTCTTT. Protein product: CASSGAGGKSEAFF.